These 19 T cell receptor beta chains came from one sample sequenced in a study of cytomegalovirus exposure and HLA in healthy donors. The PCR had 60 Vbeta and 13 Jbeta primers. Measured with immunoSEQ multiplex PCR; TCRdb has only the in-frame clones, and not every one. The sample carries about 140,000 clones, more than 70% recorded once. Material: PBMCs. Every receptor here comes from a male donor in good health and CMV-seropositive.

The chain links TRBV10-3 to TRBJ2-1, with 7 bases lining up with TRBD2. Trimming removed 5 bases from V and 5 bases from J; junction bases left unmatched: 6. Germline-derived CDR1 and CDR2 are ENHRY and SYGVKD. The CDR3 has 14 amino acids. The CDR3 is CAISPGTTDNEQFF. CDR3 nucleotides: TGTGCCATCAGTCCCGGGACTACCGACAATGAGCAGTTCTTC.

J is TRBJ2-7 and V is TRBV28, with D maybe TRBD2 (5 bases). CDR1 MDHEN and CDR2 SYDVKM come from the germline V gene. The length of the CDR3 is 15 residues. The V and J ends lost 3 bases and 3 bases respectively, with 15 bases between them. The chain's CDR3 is CASSFNDGLYYEQYF. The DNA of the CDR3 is TGTGCCAGCAGTTTTAATGACGGACTCTACTACGAGCAGTACTTC.

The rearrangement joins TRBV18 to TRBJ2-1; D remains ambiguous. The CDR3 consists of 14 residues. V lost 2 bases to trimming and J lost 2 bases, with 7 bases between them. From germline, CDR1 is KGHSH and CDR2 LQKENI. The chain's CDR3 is CASSPTTPYNEQFF. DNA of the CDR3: TGTGCCAGCTCACCAACGACTCCCTACAATGAGCAGTTCTTC.

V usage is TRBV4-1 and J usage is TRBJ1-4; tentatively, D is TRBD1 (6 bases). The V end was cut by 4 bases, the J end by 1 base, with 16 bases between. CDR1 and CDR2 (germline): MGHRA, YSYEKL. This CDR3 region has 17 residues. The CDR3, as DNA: TGCGCCAGCAGCCGCCAGGGGTTGGGTGAAACTAATGAAAAACTGTTTTTT. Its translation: CASSRQGLGETNEKLFF.

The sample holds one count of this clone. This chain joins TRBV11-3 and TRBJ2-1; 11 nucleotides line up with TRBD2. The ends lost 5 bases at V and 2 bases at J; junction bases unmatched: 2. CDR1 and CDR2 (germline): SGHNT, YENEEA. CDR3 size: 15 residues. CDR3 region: CASSTSGRAYNEQFF. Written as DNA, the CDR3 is TGTGCCAGCAGCACTAGCGGGAGAGCCTACAATGAGCAGTTCTTC.

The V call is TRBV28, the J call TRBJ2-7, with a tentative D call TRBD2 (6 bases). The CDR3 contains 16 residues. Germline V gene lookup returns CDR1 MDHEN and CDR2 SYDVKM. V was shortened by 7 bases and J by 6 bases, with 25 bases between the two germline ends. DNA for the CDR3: TGTGCCAGCAACACTTTGGGGGGAGAGGGGTCAGGCGAGCAGTACTTC. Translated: CASNTLGGEGSGEQYF.

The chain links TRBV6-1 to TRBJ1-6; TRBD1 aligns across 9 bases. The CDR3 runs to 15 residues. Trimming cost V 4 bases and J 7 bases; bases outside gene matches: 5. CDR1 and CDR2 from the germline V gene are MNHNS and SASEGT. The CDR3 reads CASSGGQGKNSPLHF. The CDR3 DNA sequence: TGTGCCAGCAGTGGGGGACAGGGTAAAAATTCACCCCTCCACTTT.

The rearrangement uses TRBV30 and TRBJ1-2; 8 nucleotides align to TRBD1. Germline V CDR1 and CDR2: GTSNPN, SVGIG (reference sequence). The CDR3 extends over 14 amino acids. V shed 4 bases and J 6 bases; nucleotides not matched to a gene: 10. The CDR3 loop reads CAWTRRDRLDGYTF. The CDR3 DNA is TGTGCCTGGACCCGAAGGGACAGGTTGGATGGCTACACCTTC.

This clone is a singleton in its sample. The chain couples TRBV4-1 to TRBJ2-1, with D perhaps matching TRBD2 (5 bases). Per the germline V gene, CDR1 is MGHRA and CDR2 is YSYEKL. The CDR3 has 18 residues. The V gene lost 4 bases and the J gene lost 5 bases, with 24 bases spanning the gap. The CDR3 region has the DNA TGCGCCAGCAGCCCCCTCTTGCAGCGGCCCCCTAAGGACAATGAGCAGTTCTTC. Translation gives CASSPLLQRPPKDNEQFF.

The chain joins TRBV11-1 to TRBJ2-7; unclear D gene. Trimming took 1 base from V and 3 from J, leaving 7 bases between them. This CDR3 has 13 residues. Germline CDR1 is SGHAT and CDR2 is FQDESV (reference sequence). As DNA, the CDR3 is TGTGCCAGCAGCTTAGTTTTCGGCTACGAGCAGTACTTC. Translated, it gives CASSLVFGYEQYF.

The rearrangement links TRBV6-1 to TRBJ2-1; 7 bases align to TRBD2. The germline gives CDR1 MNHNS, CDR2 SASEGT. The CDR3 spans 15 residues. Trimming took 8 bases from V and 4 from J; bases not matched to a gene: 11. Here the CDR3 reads CASLSGGSRYNEQFF. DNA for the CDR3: TGTGCCAGCCTGTCCGGCGGGAGCAGGTACAATGAGCAGTTCTTC.

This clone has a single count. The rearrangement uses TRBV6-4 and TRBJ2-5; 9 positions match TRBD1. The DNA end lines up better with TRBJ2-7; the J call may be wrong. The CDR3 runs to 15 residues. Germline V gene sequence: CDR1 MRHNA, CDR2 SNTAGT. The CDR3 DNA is TGTGCCAGCAGTTCCTCCGGGACAGGGTCCTACGAGCAGTACTTC. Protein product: CASSSSGTGSYEQYF.

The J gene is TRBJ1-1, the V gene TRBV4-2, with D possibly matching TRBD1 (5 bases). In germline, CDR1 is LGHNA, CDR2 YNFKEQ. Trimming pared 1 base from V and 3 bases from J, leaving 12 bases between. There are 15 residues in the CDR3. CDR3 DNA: TGTGCCAGCAGCCAAGTTGCAGGGTCGGACACTGAAGCTTTCTTT. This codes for CASSQVAGSDTEAFF.

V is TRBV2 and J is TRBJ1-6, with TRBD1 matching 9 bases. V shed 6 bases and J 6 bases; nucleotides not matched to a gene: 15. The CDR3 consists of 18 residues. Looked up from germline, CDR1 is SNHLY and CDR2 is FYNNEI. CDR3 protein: CASRVYPQGAQGNSPLHF. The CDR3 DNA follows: TGTGCCAGCAGGGTTTATCCACAGGGGGCTCAGGGTAATTCACCCCTCCACTTT.

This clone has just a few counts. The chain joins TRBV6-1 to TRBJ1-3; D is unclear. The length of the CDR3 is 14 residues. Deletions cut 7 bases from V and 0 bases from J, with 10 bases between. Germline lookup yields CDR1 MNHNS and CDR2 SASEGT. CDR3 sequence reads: CASNEEFSGNTIYF. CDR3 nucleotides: TGTGCCAGCAACGAGGAATTCTCTGGAAACACCATATATTTT.

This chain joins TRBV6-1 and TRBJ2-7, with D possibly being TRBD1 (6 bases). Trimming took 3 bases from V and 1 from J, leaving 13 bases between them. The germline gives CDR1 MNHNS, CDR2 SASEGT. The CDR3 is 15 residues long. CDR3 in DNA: TGTGCCAGCAGTGACAGCGGACAGTGGTCCTACGAGCAGTACTTC. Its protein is CASSDSGQWSYEQYF.

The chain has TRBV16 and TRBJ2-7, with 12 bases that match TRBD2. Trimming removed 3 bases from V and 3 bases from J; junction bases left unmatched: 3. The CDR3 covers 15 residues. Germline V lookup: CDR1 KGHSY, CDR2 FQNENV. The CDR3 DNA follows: TGTGCCAGCAGCCAGACTAGCGGGAGCCTCTACGAGCAGTACTTC. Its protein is CASSQTSGSLYEQYF.

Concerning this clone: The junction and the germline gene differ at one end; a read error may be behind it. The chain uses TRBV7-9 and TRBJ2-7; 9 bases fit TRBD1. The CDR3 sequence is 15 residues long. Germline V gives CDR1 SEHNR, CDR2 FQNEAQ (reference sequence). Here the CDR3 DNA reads TGTTCCAGCAGCTTAAGGGGACAGGGACCCTACGAGCAGTACTTC. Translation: CSSSLRGQGPYEQYF.

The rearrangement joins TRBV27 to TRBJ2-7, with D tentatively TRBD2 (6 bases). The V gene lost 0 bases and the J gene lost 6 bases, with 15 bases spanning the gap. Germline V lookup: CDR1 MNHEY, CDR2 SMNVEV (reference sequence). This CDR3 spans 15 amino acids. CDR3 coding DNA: TGTGCCAGCAGTTTATCGGCGGGAAGGGGTCTCGAGCAGTACTTC. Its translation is CASSLSAGRGLEQYF.